One and the same sample provided the 21 T cell receptor beta chains below, sequenced in a study of graft-versus-host responses after intestinal transplantation. Clones were read by immunoSEQ multiplex PCR, and TCRdb kept only the in-frame ones, dropping some. The table includes over 45,000 clones, approximately 90% detected once. Material: PBMCs, obtained 26 days after transplant. The receptors stem from a human patient who received an intestinal transplant, so some T cells may come from the graft donor.

This clone came up a few times. The rearrangement joins TRBV6-4 to TRBJ2-6, with D unresolved. The V end was cut by 6 bases, the J end by 0 bases, with 6 bases between. Germline V lookup: CDR1 MRHNA, CDR2 SNTAGT. The CDR3 is 14 residues long. The CDR3 is CASSHNSGANVLTF. CDR3 coding DNA: TGTGCCAGCAGCCACAACTCTGGGGCCAACGTCCTGACTTTC.

The chain couples TRBV7-2 to TRBJ2-2; D is undetermined. V was clipped by 4 bases and J by 5 bases, with 2 bases between them. In germline, CDR1 is SGHTA, CDR2 FQGNSA. The CDR3 loop spans 11 amino acids. The CDR3 loop reads CASSSTGELFF. The CDR3 DNA follows: TGTGCCAGCAGCTCAACCGGGGAGCTGTTTTTT. Full variable domain (missing parts from reference TRBV7-2 and TRBJ2-2): GAGVSQSPSNKVTEKGKDVELRCDPISGHTALYWYRQSLGQGLEFLIYFQGNSAPDKSGLPSDRFSAERTGGSVSTLTIQRTQQEDSAVYLCASSSTGELFFGEGSRLTVL.

CDR3 in amino acids: CASSPEGAGNTIYF. DNA for the CDR3: TGTGCCAGCTCACCGGAGGGGGCCGGAAACACCATATATTTT. The chain carries TRBV18 and TRBJ1-3, with 7 bases fitting TRBD1. The J segment lost 4 bases and the V segment lost 3 bases, leaving 3 bases of the junction unmatched. The CDR3 covers 14 residues. The germline gives CDR1 KGHSH, CDR2 LQKENI.

This chain joins TRBV7-9 and TRBJ2-1, with 10 bases fitting TRBD1. CDR1 and CDR2 from the germline V gene are SEHNR and FQNEAQ (reference sequence). The trim removed 5 bases at V and 5 bases at J, leaving 3 bases unmatched. The CDR3 has 14 residues. DNA for the CDR3: TGTGCCAGCAGCCCGGGACAGGGGAACAATGAGCAGTTCTTC. Protein product: CASSPGQGNNEQFF.

The rearrangement uses TRBV10-3 and TRBJ2-5; tentatively, D is TRBD2 (6 bases). This CDR3 comprises 17 residues. Germline CDR1 ENHRY, CDR2 SYGVKD. The germline V and J ends were trimmed by 1 base and 3 bases, with 18 bases remaining between them. The DNA of the CDR3 is TGTGCCATCAGTGAGTTCTCCCGGGAGCAGCCCAAAGAGACCCAGTACTTC. It yields the protein CAISEFSREQPKETQYF.

The chain combines TRBV28 with TRBJ1-2; 10 bases map to TRBD1. Per germline, CDR1 MDHEN and CDR2 SYDVKM. This CDR3 is 16 amino acids long. Trimming took 4 bases from V and 4 from J; bases not matched to a gene: 9. This chain's CDR3 is CASSSPGTGEGYGYTF. The DNA for the CDR3 is TGTGCCAGCAGTTCACCCGGGACAGGGGAAGGCTATGGCTACACCTTC.

The V call is TRBV2, the J call TRBJ2-3; D perhaps matches TRBD1 (5 bases). Deletions cut 5 bases from V and 3 bases from J, with 6 bases between. The CDR3 runs to 12 residues. Germline assignment: CDR1 SNHLY and CDR2 FYNNEI. Here the CDR3 reads CASSQGTDTQYF. CDR3 DNA: TGTGCCAGCAGTCAGGGAACAGATACGCAGTATTTT. Using reference TRBV2 and TRBJ2-3 for the parts outside the CDR3, the full variable domain is EPEVTQTPSHQVTQMGQEVILRCVPISNHLYFYWYRQILGQKVEFLVSFYNNEISEKSEIFDDQFSVERPDGSNFTLKIRSTKLEDSAMYFCASSQGTDTQYFGPGTRLTVL.

This chain connects TRBV10-2 to TRBJ2-7; TRBD2 aligns across 9 bases. The germline V gene has CDR1 WSHSY and CDR2 SAAADI. V dropped 0 bases and J dropped 2; count of bases not matched to a gene: 8. This CDR3 contains 17 residues. In DNA, the CDR3 is TGCGCCAGCAGTGAGTCCAAGACTAGCGGAGCCGCCTACGAGCAGTACTTC. Translating gives CASSESKTSGAAYEQYF.

The chain links TRBV6-1 to TRBJ2-7; TRBD2 might be the D (5 bases). The CDR3 contains 15 residues. Trimming removed 6 bases at V and 4 bases at J, with 19 bases between. The germline gives CDR1 MNHNS, CDR2 SASEGT. CDR3 sequence reads: CASSSERLGEYEQYV. The CDR3 DNA reads TGTGCCAGCAGCTCAGAGCGGCTGGGAGAATACGAGCAGTACGTC.

The chain carries TRBV2 and TRBJ2-7, with D possibly matching TRBD2 (5 bases). Germline CDR1 and CDR2: SNHLY and FYNNEI. The CDR3 extends over 13 amino acids. Trimming left V 0 bases short and J 7 bases short, with 10 bases between. CDR3 protein: CASSEAQAGEQYF. The CDR3, as DNA: TGTGCCAGCAGTGAAGCGCAGGCGGGTGAGCAGTACTTC.

This chain links TRBV27 with TRBJ1-1; TRBD1 matches at 9 bases. Germline assignment: CDR1 MNHEY and CDR2 SMNVEV (reference sequence). The trim removed 8 bases at V and 3 bases at J, leaving 10 bases unmatched. This CDR3 is 15 amino acids long. In DNA form, the CDR3 reads TGTGCCAGCGCCGACAGGGGGTTTAGAGACACTGAAGCTTTCTTT. Translated, it gives CASADRGFRDTEAFF.

The J gene is TRBJ1-1, the V gene TRBV6-5, with a weak D call TRBD1 (6 bases). This CDR3 region has 14 residues. V dropped 2 bases and J dropped 5 bases, with 12 bases sitting between them. CDR1 is MNHEY and CDR2 is SVGAGI in the germline V gene. CDR3 sequence reads: CASSYEKGGTEAFF. The CDR3 DNA sequence: TGTGCCAGCAGTTACGAAAAGGGGGGGACTGAAGCTTTCTTT.

The chain couples TRBV4-1 to TRBJ1-2; 9 bases are shared with TRBD1. Germline lookup yields CDR1 MGHRA and CDR2 YSYEKL. The CDR3 length is 17 residues. The ends lost 3 bases at V and 0 bases at J; junction bases unmatched: 8. The CDR3 reads CASSHYDRDRANYGYTF. CDR3 sequence (DNA): TGCGCCAGCAGCCATTATGACCGGGACAGGGCTAACTATGGCTACACCTTC.

This clone has more than one count but fewer than ten. The chain links TRBV19 to TRBJ2-5; 10 positions match TRBD2. This CDR3 region has 16 residues. V was pared by 5 bases and J by 1 base, with 7 bases of the junction left unmatched. Germline assignment: CDR1 LNHDA and CDR2 SQIVND (reference sequence). CDR3 coding DNA: TGTGCCAGTAGTTTGGCTAGCGGGGGTTTCCAAGAGACCCAGTACTTC. Protein sequence: CASSLASGGFQETQYF. The complete variable domain, with remaining parts taken from reference TRBV19 and TRBJ2-5, reads DGGITQSPKYLFRKEGQNVTLSCEQNLNHDAMYWYRQDPGQGLRLIYYSQIVNDFQKGDIAEGYSVSREKKESFPLTVTSAQKNPTAFYLCASSLASGGFQETQYFGPGTRLLVL.

This clone was found once. This chain connects TRBV2 to TRBJ2-1; TRBD1 matches at 9 bases. The CDR3 is 17 residues long. Germline loops: CDR1 SNHLY, CDR2 FYNNEI. Trimming at V came to 4 bases and at J to 5 bases, leaving 12 bases not matched to a gene. CDR3 sequence (DNA): TGTGCCAGCAGTGCTTCCGGGACAGGGCCACCCAACAATGAGCAGTTCTTC. Its protein product is CASSASGTGPPNNEQFF.

V gene TRBV19 combines with J gene TRBJ2-1, with D possibly being TRBD2 (7 bases). CDR1 is LNHDA and CDR2 is SQIVND in the germline V gene (reference sequence). The CDR3 runs 16 residues. V shed 5 bases and J shed 1 base, with 15 bases lying between them. This chain's CDR3 is CASSFPRGASYNEQFF. CDR3 in DNA: TGTGCCAGTAGTTTCCCCCGGGGGGCATCCTACAATGAGCAGTTCTTC.

This chain links TRBV5-4 with TRBJ1-2; D uncertain. The CDR3 has 14 residues. Germline CDR1 and CDR2: SGHNT and YYREEE (reference sequence). V lost 10 bases and J 0 bases, leaving 16 bases between the germline ends. The CDR3 sequence: CAFHSGGSNYGYTF. The CDR3, as DNA: TGTGCCTTCCATAGTGGAGGGTCTAACTATGGCTACACCTTC.

J is TRBJ1-5 and V is TRBV5-8; tentatively, D is TRBD1 (5 bases). V lost 3 bases, J lost 4 bases, and 11 bases lay in between. The germline V gene encodes CDR1 SGHTS and CDR2 YDEGEE. This CDR3 has 14 amino acids. The CDR3 loop reads CASSSRTPNQPQHF. DNA for the CDR3: TGTGCCAGCAGCTCTCGGACACCGAATCAGCCCCAGCATTTT.

V and J are TRBV7-9 and TRBJ2-7; 10 bases map to TRBD2. This CDR3 region has 17 residues. Looked up from germline, CDR1 is SEHNR and CDR2 is FQNEAQ (reference sequence). The trim removed 6 bases at V and 6 bases at J, leaving 17 bases unmatched. The CDR3 loop reads CASRKQASGSKEAEQYF. The CDR3 coding sequence is TGTGCCAGCAGAAAACAGGCTAGCGGGAGTAAGGAGGCCGAGCAGTACTTC. Based on the CDR3 plus reference TRBV7-9 and TRBJ2-7, the full variable domain is DTGVSQNPRHKITKRGQNVTFRCDPISEHNRLYWYRQTLGQGPEFLTYFQNEAQLEKSRLLSDRFSAERPKGSFSTLEIQRTEQGDSAMYLCASRKQASGSKEAEQYFGPGTRLTVT.

The chain employs TRBV28 and TRBJ2-7, with TRBD2 matching 8 bases. The trim removed 6 bases at V and 2 bases at J, leaving 9 bases unmatched. Germline V gene lookup returns CDR1 MDHEN and CDR2 SYDVKM. This CDR3 spans 15 amino acids. CDR3 in amino acids: CASRPLGGAPYEQYF. CDR3 DNA sequence: TGTGCCAGCAGGCCGCTCGGGGGGGCCCCCTACGAGCAGTACTTC.

Only a few counts were recorded for this clone. The chain links TRBV27 to TRBJ2-5; TRBD2 aligns across 11 bases. This CDR3 region has 16 residues. Germline-derived CDR1 and CDR2 are MNHEY and SMNVEV (reference sequence). Trimming at V came to 5 bases and at J to 5 bases, leaving 10 bases not matched to a gene. CDR3 sequence reads: CASSGVAGGLGETQYF. In DNA, the CDR3 is TGTGCCAGCAGTGGGGTAGCGGGGGGGCTGGGGGAGACCCAGTACTTC.